The rows below give T cell receptor beta chains drawn from one sample of a study of memory CD4+ T cells and cytomegalovirus serostatus. Only in-frame clones appear in the TCRdb table, and some are missing; sequencing was by immunoSEQ multiplex PCR. The top ten hold about 1% of the sample, which has about 25,000 clones, about 79% seen once. Source material: memory CD4+ T cells from blood. These receptors were collected from an adult in good health and CMV-seronegative. Both conserved end residues are part of each CDR3. Fields, in order: J gene, V gene, clone size, D gene, CDR3 protein, CDR3 DNA. The D gene is left open where the match is weak. Part of the rows lack a size; the others show once, few, many or a class for expanded clones.

TRBJ2-2 | TRBV7-6 | . | . | CASSRTANTGELFF | TGTGCCAGCAGCCGGACGGCGAACACCGGGGAGCTGTTTTTT
TRBJ1-5 | TRBV9 | . | TRBD1 | CASSVGGTVGPNQPQHF | TGTGCCAGCAGCGTCGGTGGGACAGTGGGGCCCAATCAGCCCCAGCATTTT
TRBJ2-2 | TRBV13 | . | TRBD1 | CASSSGTVYTGELFF | TGTGCCAGCAGCTCAGGGACAGTCTACACCGGGGAGCTGTTTTTT
TRBJ2-5 | TRBV30 | . | TRBD1 | CAWGQGAGETQYF | TGTGCCTGGGGACAGGGGGCCGGTGAGACCCAGTACTTC
TRBJ2-3 | TRBV11-2 | . | TRBD1 | CASSGQGFIATQYF | TGTGCCAGCAGCGGACAGGGGTTCATTGCTACGCAGTATTTT
TRBJ2-3 | TRBV5-1 | once | . | CATRDVKSADTQYF | TGCGCCACCCGGGACGTCAAATCGGCAGATACGCAGTATTTT
TRBJ1-2 | TRBV7-2 | . | . | CASSLGYRDYGYTF | TGTGCCAGCAGCTTGGGTTACAGGGACTATGGCTACACCTTC
TRBJ2-3 | TRBV28 | once | . | CASSRQRLERTDTQYF | TGTGCCAGCAGCCGCCAACGACTAGAGCGCACAGATACGCAGTATTTT
TRBJ1-1 | TRBV28 | . | TRBD1 | CASSLQGANTEAFF | TGTGCCAGCAGTCTACAGGGGGCCAACACTGAAGCTTTCTTT
TRBJ2-5 | TRBV30 | . | TRBD2 | CAWTSGGETQYF | TGTGCCTGGACTAGCGGGGGAGAGACCCAGTACTTC
TRBJ1-4 | TRBV4-3 | . | . | CASSQALANEKLFF | TGCGCCAGCAGCCAAGCTCTTGCTAATGAAAAACTGTTTTTT
TRBJ1-1 | TRBV7-9 | few | . | CASSLDSGAPEAFF | TGTGCCAGCAGCTTAGATTCCGGGGCTCCTGAAGCTTTCTTT
TRBJ2-1 | TRBV2 | . | . | CASSDMGVGEQFF | TGTGCCAGCAGTGATATGGGGGTGGGTGAGCAGTTCTTC
TRBJ2-2 | TRBV10-3 | . | TRBD2 | CAVGTSGRSGTGELFF | TGTGCCGTAGGGACTAGCGGGAGGAGCGGCACCGGGGAGCTGTTTTTT
TRBJ2-7 | TRBV27 | few | . | CASSPLRAGGQYF | TGTGCCAGCAGTCCACTCAGGGCCGGCGGGCAGTACTTC
TRBJ1-2 | TRBV19 | . | TRBD1 | CASRRTGSRSKLSYGYTF | TGTGCCAGTAGGAGGACAGGGAGTCGCTCTAAACTCTCCTATGGCTACACCTTC
TRBJ2-2 | TRBV27 | . | TRBD2 | CASSAGLAGRTGELFF | TGTGCCAGCAGCGCTGGACTAGCGGGAAGGACCGGGGAGCTGTTTTTT
TRBJ2-1 | TRBV11-2 | . | . | CASSLGAEQFF | TGTGCCAGCAGCTTGGGGGCTGAGCAGTTCTTC
TRBJ1-4 | TRBV5-5 | . | TRBD1 | CASSSTGQGSEKLFF | TGTGCCAGCAGCTCAACCGGACAGGGCAGTGAAAAACTGTTTTTT
TRBJ1-1 | TRBV29-1 | . | . | CSGRDFMNTEAFF | TGCAGCGGGCGGGACTTCATGAACACTGAAGCTTTCTTT
TRBJ2-2 | TRBV9 | . | TRBD1 | CASSVAAQGVAGELFF | TGTGCCAGCAGCGTAGCCGCCCAGGGGGTGGCCGGGGAGCTGTTTTTT
TRBJ2-7 | TRBV7-2 | once | . | CASSSLATSSYEQYF | TGTGCCAGCAGCTCCCTAGCGACGAGCTCCTACGAGCAGTACTTC
TRBJ2-1 | TRBV15 | once | TRBD2 | CATSGHLAGGNEQFF | TGTGCCACAAGCGGACACCTAGCGGGAGGTAATGAGCAGTTCTTC